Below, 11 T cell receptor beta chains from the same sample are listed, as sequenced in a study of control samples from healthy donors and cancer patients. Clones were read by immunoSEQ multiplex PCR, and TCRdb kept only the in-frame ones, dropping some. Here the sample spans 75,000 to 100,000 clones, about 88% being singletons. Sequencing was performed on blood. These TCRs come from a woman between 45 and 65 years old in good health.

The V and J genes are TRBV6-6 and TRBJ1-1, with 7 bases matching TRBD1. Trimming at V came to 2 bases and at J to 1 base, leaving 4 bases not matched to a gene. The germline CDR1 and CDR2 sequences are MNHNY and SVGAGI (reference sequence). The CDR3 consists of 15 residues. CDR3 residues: CASSYRGTENTEAFF. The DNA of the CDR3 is TGTGCCAGCAGTTACCGCGGGACAGAGAACACTGAAGCTTTCTTT.

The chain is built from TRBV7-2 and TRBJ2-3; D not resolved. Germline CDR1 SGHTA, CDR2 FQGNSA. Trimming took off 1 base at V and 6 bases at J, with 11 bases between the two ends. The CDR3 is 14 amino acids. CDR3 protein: CASSLGLVVDTQYF. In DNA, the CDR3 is TGTGCCAGCAGCTTAGGGCTGGTCGTGGATACGCAGTATTTT.

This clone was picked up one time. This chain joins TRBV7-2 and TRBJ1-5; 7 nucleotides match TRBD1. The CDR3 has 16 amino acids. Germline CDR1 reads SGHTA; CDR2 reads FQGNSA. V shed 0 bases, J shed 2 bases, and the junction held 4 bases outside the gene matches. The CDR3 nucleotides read TGTGCCAGCAGCTTAGCCGAGGGGGCGGGCAATCAGCCCCAGCATTTT. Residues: CASSLAEGAGNQPQHF.

DNA for the CDR3: TGCGCCAGCAGCCCATCCGGACGAGGGGGCCCTGAAAAACTGTTTTTT. Its translation is CASSPSGRGGPEKLFF. The chain carries TRBV4-1 and TRBJ1-4; TRBD1 matches 7 bases. With 4 bases clipped from V and 7 bases from J, the junction kept 12 bases outside the gene matches. CDR1 is MGHRA, CDR2 YSYEKL, per germline. This CDR3 has 16 residues.

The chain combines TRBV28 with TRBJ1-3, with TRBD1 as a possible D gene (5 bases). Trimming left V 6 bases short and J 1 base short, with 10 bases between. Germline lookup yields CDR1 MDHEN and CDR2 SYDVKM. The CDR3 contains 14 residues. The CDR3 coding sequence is TGTGCCAGCAGACCCGGGGGATCTGGAAACACCATATATTTT. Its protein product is CASRPGGSGNTIYF.

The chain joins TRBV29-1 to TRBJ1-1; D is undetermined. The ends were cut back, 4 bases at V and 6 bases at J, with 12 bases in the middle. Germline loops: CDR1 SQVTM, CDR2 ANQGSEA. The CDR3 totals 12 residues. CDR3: CSVAPGEAEAFF. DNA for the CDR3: TGCAGCGTTGCACCCGGCGAAGCTGAAGCTTTCTTT.

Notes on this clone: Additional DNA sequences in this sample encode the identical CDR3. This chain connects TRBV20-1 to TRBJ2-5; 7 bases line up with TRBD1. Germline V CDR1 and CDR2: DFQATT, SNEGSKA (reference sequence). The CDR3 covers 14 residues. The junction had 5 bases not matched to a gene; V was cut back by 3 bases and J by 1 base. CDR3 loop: CSASKGAGQETQYF. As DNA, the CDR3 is TGCAGTGCTAGTAAGGGGGCCGGCCAAGAGACCCAGTACTTC.

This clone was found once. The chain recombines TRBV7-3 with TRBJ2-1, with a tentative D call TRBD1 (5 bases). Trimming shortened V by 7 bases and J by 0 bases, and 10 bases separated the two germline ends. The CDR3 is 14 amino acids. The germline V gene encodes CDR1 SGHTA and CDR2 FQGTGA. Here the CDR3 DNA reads TGTGCCAGCACCGTTGACAGCTCCTACAATGAGCAGTTCTTC. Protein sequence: CASTVDSSYNEQFF.

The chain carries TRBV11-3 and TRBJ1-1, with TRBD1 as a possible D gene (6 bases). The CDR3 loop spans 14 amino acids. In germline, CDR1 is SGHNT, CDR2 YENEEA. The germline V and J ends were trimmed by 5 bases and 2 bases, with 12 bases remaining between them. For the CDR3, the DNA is TGTGCCAGCAGCCCCTCGACAGGCAACACTGAAGCTTTCTTT. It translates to CASSPSTGNTEAFF.

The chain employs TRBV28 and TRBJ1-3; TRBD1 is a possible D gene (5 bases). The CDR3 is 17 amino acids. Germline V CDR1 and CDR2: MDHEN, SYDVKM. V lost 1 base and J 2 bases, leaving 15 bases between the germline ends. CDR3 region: CASSLFGTDTTGNTIYF. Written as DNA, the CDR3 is TGTGCCAGCAGTTTATTTGGAACGGACACCACTGGAAACACCATATATTTT.

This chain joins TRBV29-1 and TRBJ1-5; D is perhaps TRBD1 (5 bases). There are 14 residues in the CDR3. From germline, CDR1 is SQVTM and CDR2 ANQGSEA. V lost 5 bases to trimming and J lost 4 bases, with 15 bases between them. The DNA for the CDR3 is TGCAGCGTTCGTCTCCAGGGACGGAATCAGCCCCAGCATTTT. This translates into CSVRLQGRNQPQHF.